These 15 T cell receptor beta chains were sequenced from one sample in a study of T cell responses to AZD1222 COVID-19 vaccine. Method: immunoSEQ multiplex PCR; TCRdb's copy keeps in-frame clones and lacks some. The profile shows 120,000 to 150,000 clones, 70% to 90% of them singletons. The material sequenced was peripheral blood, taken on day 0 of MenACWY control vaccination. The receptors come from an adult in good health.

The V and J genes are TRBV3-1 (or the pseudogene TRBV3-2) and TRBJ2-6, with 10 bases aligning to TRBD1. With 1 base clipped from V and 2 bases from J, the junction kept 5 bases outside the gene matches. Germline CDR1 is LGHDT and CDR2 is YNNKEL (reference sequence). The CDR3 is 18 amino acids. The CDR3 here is CASSQGDRGRAGANVLTF. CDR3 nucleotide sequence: TGTGCCAGCAGCCAAGGTGACAGGGGGCGCGCTGGGGCCAACGTCCTGACTTTC.

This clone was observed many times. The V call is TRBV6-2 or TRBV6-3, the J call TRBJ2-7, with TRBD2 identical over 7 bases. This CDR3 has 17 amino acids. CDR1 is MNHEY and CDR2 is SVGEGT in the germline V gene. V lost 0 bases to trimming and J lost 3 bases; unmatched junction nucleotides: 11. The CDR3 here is CASSYSPPGGIYYEQYF. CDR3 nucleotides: TGTGCCAGCAGTTACTCCCCGCCGGGAGGAATTTACTACGAGCAGTACTTC.

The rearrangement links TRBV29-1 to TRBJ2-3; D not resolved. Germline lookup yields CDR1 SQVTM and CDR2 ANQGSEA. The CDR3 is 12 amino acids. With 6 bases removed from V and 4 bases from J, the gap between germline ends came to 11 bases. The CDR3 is CSVRYAADTQYF. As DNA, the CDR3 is TGCAGCGTCCGGTACGCGGCAGATACGCAGTATTTT.

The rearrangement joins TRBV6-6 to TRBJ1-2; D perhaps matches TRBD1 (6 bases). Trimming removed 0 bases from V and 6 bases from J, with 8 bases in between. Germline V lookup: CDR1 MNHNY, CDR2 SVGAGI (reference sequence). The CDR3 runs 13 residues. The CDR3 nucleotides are TGTGCCAGCAGTTACTCGGGGGGCGATGGCTACACCTTC. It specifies CASSYSGGDGYTF.

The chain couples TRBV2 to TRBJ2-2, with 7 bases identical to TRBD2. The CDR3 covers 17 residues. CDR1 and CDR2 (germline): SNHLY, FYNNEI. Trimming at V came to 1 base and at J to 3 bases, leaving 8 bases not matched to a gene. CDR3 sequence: CASSEDRAGAYTGELFF. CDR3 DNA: TGTGCCAGCAGTGAAGATCGGGCGGGAGCCTACACCGGGGAGCTGTTTTTT.

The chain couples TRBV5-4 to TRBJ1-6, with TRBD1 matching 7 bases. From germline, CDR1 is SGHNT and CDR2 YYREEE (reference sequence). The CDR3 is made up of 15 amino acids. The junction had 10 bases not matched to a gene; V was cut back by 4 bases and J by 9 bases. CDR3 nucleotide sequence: TGTGCCAGCAGCCCCGACGGGACAGTGACTTCACCCCTCCACTTT. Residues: CASSPDGTVTSPLHF.

CDR3 bases: TGTGCCAGCTCCGCGGGACAGGATTACACTGAAGCTTTCTTT. Translating gives CASSAGQDYTEAFF. The chain couples TRBV18 to TRBJ1-1; 8 bases map to TRBD1. This CDR3 has 14 residues. Per germline, CDR1 KGHSH and CDR2 LQKENI. J was trimmed by 3 bases and V by 6 bases; bases with no gene match: 6.

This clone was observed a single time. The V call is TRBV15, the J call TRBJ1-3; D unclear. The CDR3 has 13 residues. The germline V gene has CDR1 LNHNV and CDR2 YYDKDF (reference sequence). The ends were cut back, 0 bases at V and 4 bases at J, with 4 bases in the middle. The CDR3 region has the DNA TGTGCCACCAGCAGAGATCAAGGAAACACCATATATTTT. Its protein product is CATSRDQGNTIYF.

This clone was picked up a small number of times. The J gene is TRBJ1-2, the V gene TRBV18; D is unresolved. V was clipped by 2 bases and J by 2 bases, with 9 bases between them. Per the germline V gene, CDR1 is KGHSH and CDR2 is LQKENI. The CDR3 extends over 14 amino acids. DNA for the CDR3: TGTGCCAGCTCACCAGGAAGAGAGAACTATGGCTACACCTTC. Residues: CASSPGRENYGYTF.

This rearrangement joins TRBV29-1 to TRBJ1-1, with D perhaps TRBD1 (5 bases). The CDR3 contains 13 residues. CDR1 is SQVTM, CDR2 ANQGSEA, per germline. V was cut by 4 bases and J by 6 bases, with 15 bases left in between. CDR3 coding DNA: TGCAGCGTTGTTAGGGCAGGGATGTCTGAAGCTTTCTTT. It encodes CSVVRAGMSEAFF.

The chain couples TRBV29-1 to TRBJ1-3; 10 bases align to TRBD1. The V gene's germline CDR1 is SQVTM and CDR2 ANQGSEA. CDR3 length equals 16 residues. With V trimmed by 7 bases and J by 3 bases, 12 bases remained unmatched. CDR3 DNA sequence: TGCAGCGCTCGACAGGGGGCCATCTCAGGTGGAAACACCATATATTTT. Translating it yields CSARQGAISGGNTIYF.

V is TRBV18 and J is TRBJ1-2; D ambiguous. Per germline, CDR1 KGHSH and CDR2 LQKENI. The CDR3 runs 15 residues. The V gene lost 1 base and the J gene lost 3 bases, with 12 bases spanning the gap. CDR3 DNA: TGTGCCAGCTCACCACAGACTGGTACCTACTATGGCTACACCTTC. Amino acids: CASSPQTGTYYGYTF.

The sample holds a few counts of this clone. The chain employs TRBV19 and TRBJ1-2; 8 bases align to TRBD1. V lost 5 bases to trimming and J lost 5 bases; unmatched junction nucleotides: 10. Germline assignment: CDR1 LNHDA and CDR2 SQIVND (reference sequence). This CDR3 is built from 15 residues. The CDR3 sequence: CASSPDRATPYGYTF. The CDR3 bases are TGTGCCAGTAGTCCGGACAGGGCCACCCCTTATGGCTACACCTTC.

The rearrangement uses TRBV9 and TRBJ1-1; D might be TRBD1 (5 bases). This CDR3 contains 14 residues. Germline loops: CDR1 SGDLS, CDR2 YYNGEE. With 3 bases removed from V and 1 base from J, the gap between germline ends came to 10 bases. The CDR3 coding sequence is TGTGCCAGCAGCGCAACTACAGGGAACACTGAAGCTTTCTTT. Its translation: CASSATTGNTEAFF.

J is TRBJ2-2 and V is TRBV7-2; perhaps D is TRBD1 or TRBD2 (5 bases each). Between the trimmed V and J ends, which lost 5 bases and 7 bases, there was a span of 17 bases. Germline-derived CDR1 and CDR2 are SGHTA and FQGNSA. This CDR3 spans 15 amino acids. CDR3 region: CASSPQARGNGELFF. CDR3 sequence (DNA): TGTGCCAGCAGCCCTCAAGCGAGGGGCAACGGGGAGCTGTTTTTT. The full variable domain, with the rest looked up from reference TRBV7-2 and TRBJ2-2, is GAGVSQSPSNKVTEKGKDVELRCDPISGHTALYWYRQSLGQGLEFLIYFQGNSAPDKSGLPSDRFSAERTGGSVSTLTIQRTQQEDSAVYLCASSPQARGNGELFFGEGSRLTVL.